This T cell receptor (beta chain) was profiled in a study of blood T cell repertoires in COVID-19. As processed by the authors: Nucleated cell counts were estimated from reference gene primer amplification. Assay: immunoSEQ multiplex PCR; the TCRdb copy retains only in-frame clones and omits some. The V and J calls and clone size were taken over from that table, and D and trimming were inferred from the DNA. The table has approximately 170,000 clones, around 85% seen once. This clone occurred once. This clonotype was obtained from a woman aged 65 to 85 with acute or convalescent COVID-19. The sequenced sample was peripheral blood.

CDR3 in amino acids: CASSIEGTGVYEQYF. The DNA of the CDR3 is TGTGCCAGTAGTATAGAAGGGACAGGGGTCTACGAGCAGTACTTC. The chain carries TRBV19 and TRBJ2-7, with 10 bases lining up with TRBD1. This CDR3 comprises 15 residues. The junction had 2 bases not matched to a gene; V was cut back by 0 bases and J by 3 bases. In germline, CDR1 is LNHDA, CDR2 SQIVND (reference sequence).